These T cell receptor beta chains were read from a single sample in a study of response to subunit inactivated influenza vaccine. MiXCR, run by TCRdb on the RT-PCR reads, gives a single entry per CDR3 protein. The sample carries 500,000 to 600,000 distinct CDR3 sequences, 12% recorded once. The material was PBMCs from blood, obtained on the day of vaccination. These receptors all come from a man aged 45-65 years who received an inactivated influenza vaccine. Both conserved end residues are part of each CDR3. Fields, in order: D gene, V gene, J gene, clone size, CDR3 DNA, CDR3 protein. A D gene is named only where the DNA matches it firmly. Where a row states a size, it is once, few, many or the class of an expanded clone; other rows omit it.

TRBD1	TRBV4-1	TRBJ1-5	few	TGCGCCAGCAGCCTTTTGGGACAGGCCGATAATCAGCCCCAGCATTTT	CASSLLGQADNQPQHF
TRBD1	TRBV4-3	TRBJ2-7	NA	TGCGCCAGCAGCCAGGGGGACAGGGGGGACGAGCAGTACTTC	CASSQGDRGDEQYF
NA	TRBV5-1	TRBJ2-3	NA	TGCGCCAGCAGCTTGGTAGGGTCTAGCACAGATACGCAGTATTTT	CASSLVGSSTDTQYF
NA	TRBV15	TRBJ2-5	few	TGTGCCACCAGCAGAGAGGCTAGCGATTGGTACCAAGAGACCCAGTACTTC	CATSREASDWYQETQYF
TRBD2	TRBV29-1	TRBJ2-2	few	TGCAGCGTCCGGAGCGGGATTGGCGGGGAGCTGTTTTTT	CSVRSGIGGELFF
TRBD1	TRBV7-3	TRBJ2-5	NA	TGTGCCAGCAGCCGAACAGGGGGTCGGGAGACCCAGTACTTC	CASSRTGGRETQYF
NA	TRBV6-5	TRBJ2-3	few	TGTGCCAGCAGTTACAAAACGGGAGATACGCAGTATTTT	CASSYKTGDTQYF
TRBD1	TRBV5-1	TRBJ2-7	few	TGCGCCAGCAGCTTATCTCAAGGGGGCTATACCTACGAGCAGTACTTC	CASSLSQGGYTYEQYF
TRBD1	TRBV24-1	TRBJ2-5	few	TGTGCCACCAGTGACTCGGACAGGGGGAGTGAGGAGACCCAGTACTTC	CATSDSDRGSEETQYF
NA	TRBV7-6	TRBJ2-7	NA	TGTGCCAGCAGCTTAGGATTGGGGGGCTACGAGCAGTACTTC	CASSLGLGGYEQYF
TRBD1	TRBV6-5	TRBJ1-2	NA	TGTGCCAGCAGTTATTCTCAAATCCGGGACAGGGGGACCTACACCTTC	CASSYSQIRDRGTYTF
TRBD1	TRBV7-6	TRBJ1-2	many	TGTGCCAGCAGCTTAGGGACAGGGTCCCGTGGCTACACCTTC	CASSLGTGSRGYTF
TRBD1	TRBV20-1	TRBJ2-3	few	TGCAGTGCTAGAGATCAACAGGGGCCGTCGTTGGATACGCAGTATTTT	CSARDQQGPSLDTQYF
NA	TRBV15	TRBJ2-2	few	TGTGCCACCAGCAGAGATAGGTCGGGGGATGCCGGGGAGCTGTTTTTT	CATSRDRSGDAGELFF